The source of this T cell receptor beta chain is a study of T cell clones after liver transplantation. Regarding the study as a whole: Donor-reactive sequences fell more than third party-reactive ones, suggesting partial deletion.

Notes on this clone: The antigen remains undetermined.

Data came from immunoSEQ multiplex PCR; TCRdb stores just in-frame clones and leaves some out. Among 9,500 to 10,000 clones listed, approximately 68% were seen once. This CDR3 has 16 amino acids. Trimming shortened V by 6 bases and J by 3 bases, and 20 bases separated the two germline ends. Germline CDR1 and CDR2: MNHEY and SMNVEV (reference sequence). The chain recombines TRBV27 with TRBJ1-1, with D perhaps TRBD1 (6 bases). The input for sequencing was CD8+ T cells from blood, taken at the roughly 15-month timepoint. The clonotype comes from a human patient who received a liver transplant. The graft donor may have contributed some T cells. For the CDR3, the DNA is TGTGCCAGCAGCCACTGGTCGGGGGGCATGGACACTGAAGCTTTCTTT. Protein product: CASSHWSGGMDTEAFF.